The 3 T cell receptor beta chains presented below share a single source sample, sequenced in a study of OX40 agonist ivuxolimab in advanced cancers. Clones were read by immunoSEQ multiplex PCR, and TCRdb kept only the in-frame ones, dropping some. The sample shows tens of thousands of clones, around 89% of them seen only once. The source was CD4+ or CD8+ T cells sorted from blood, collected in a trial of the OX40 agonist ivuxolimab. The receptors derive from an adult with an advanced solid tumor such as melanoma, head and neck, liver or kidney cancer.

The chain is built from TRBV11-3 and TRBJ2-7; no firm D call. The V gene's germline CDR1 is SGHNT and CDR2 YENEEA. The germline V and J ends were trimmed by 1 base and 1 base, with 8 bases remaining between them. The CDR3 has 14 amino acids. This CDR3 reads CASSLGARSYEQYF. CDR3 DNA sequence: TGTGCCAGCAGCTTAGGGGCGCGTTCCTACGAGCAGTACTTC.

In its sample, this clone was seen once. The chain links TRBV10-3 to TRBJ2-7; D might be TRBD1 (6 bases). This CDR3 comprises 14 residues. CDR1 ENHRY and CDR2 SYGVKD come from the germline V gene. V dropped 6 bases and J dropped 3 bases, with 15 bases sitting between them. CDR3 amino acids: CAIRRGKTHYEQYF. The CDR3 DNA sequence: TGTGCCATCAGGAGGGGGAAGACTCACTACGAGCAGTACTTC.

In DNA form, the CDR3 reads TGCAGCGGGACAGGGAGCACAGATACGCAGTATTTT. Translated: CSGTGSTDTQYF. The chain links TRBV29-1 to TRBJ2-3; 8 bases fit TRBD1. Germline assignment: CDR1 SQVTM and CDR2 ANQGSEA. V lost 7 bases to trimming and J lost 0 bases; unmatched junction nucleotides: 0. The CDR3 is made up of 12 amino acids.